A single T cell receptor beta chain is shown here with its context. TCRdb used MiXCR to reprocess the RACE reads, holding one entry per CDR3 protein. Of over 150,000 distinct CDR3 sequences in the sample, 28% are singletons; the top ten hold about 2.1%. Indicated time point: patch test 3, about 24 weeks after DPC sensitization. Treatment meaning: therapeutic diphenylcyclopropenone sensitization with weekly scalp DPC. Blood draws came first, before each patch test. The data stem from a study of human T cells and chemical hapten exposure. At the level of the study: Variation in per-sample TCR yields came mainly from small pooled library volume differences.

Trimming took 3 bases from V and 4 from J, leaving 25 bases between them. CDR3 size: 18 residues. CDR1 is MNHEY and CDR2 is SVGEGT in the germline V gene. The gene calls are TRBV6-2 or TRBV6-3 and TRBJ2-7; D might be TRBD2 (5 bases). The sequence derives from a woman aged 18-30 years with alopecia areata. Some clones in this sample may be carry-over from other donors' samples. Material: whole blood, obtained in connection with sensitization to the hapten diphenylcyclopropenone (DPC). The CDR3, as DNA: TGTGCCAGCAGTTATGGAGTGGTACTAGTGGGATTTGCGTACGAGCAGTACTTC. Translated: CASSYGVVLVGFAYEQYF.